Included here is one T cell receptor beta chain sequence, with context. As yet, its antigen is unknown. This specimen belongs to a study of cytomegalovirus exposure and HLA in healthy donors. Findings and caveats of the study: Cytomegalovirus-associated TCR beta chains were listed, numbering more than 150.

The PCR made use of 60 Vbeta and 13 Jbeta primers. TCRdb keeps only in-frame clones here, not all; method: immunoSEQ multiplex PCR. Among fewer than 250,000 clones, more than 75% were seen once, and the ten largest hold roughly 5.5%. With 0 bases removed from V and 1 base from J, the gap between germline ends came to 10 bases. CDR3 length equals 16 residues. Per germline, CDR1 KGHSH and CDR2 LQKENI. Sequencing input: PBMCs. The V and J genes are TRBV18 and TRBJ2-4, with a tentative D call TRBD2 (5 bases). The clonotype comes from a man aged 40-49 years in good health and CMV-seropositive. CDR3 nucleotide sequence: TGTGCCAGCTCACCACCGTGGACGGGGGCCAAAAACATTCAGTACTTC. Its protein product is CASSPPWTGAKNIQYF. Drawing the rest from reference TRBV18 and TRBJ2-4, the complete variable domain is NAGVMQNPRHLVRRRGQEARLRCSPMKGHSHVYWYRQLPEEGLKFMVYLQKENIIDESGMPKERFSAEFPKEGPSILRIQQVVRGDSAAYFCASSPPWTGAKNIQYFGAGTRLSVL.